What follows are 31 T cell receptor beta chains derived from one specimen sequenced in a study of T cell clonotyping in hematopoietic cell transplantation. Profiling relied on immunoSEQ multiplex PCR, and the TCRdb table lists in-frame clones only, not all of them. The profile covers some 30,000 clones, with approximately 90% appearing a single time and about 11% taken by the ten largest. This specimen consisted of PBMCs, obtained 100 days after allogeneic stem cell transplant. The receptors come from a female patient in her 50s who had an allogeneic stem cell transplant from a related donor, so the T cells may come from the graft donor. Some clones in this sample may be carry-over from other donors' samples.

The gene calls are TRBV5-6 and TRBJ2-4; 7 bases fit TRBD1. Germline trimming cut 3 bases from V and 7 bases from J; bases unmatched to any gene: 7. Germline loops: CDR1 SGHDT, CDR2 YYEEEE. CDR3 length equals 14 residues. CDR3 region: CASSSTGVPNIQYF. The CDR3 DNA follows: TGTGCCAGCAGCTCCACAGGGGTCCCGAACATTCAGTACTTC. Filled out from reference TRBV5-6 and TRBJ2-4, the complete variable domain reads DAGVTQSPTHLIKTRGQQVTLRCSPKSGHDTVSWYQQALGQGPQFIFQYYEEEERQRGNFPDRFSGHQFPNYSSELNVNALLLGDSALYLCASSSTGVPNIQYFGAGTRLSVL.

The rearrangement joins TRBV30 to TRBJ1-3; TRBD1 matches at 8 bases. Trimming cost V 2 bases and J 0 bases; bases outside gene matches: 12. Germline V gene lookup returns CDR1 GTSNPN and CDR2 SVGIG (reference sequence). The CDR3 loop spans 18 amino acids. CDR3 coding DNA: TGTGCCTGGAGTTTCTTCTTGGGGACAGGCCGCTCTGGAAACACCATATATTTT. It yields the protein CAWSFFLGTGRSGNTIYF.

V is TRBV9 and J is TRBJ1-5, with D tentatively TRBD1 (5 bases). From germline, CDR1 is SGDLS and CDR2 YYNGEE. The CDR3 has 15 residues. The V end lost 3 bases, the J end lost 7 bases, and 17 bases lay between the germline ends. CDR3 in DNA: TGTGCCAGCAGCGCAGCCACAGGCACCGGCCAGCCCCAGCATTTT. It specifies CASSAATGTGQPQHF.

The chain uses TRBV2 and TRBJ2-1; tentative D call: TRBD1 (7 bases). This CDR3 comprises 20 residues. The germline CDR1 and CDR2 sequences are SNHLY and FYNNEI. Trimming stripped 8 bases from V and 7 bases from J, with 36 bases between. The CDR3 loop is CASPSGSLGVPGGPRNEQFF. CDR3 in DNA: TGTGCCAGCCCCAGTGGATCCCTAGGCGTACCAGGGGGGCCTAGAAATGAGCAGTTCTTC. Full variable domain (missing parts from reference TRBV2 and TRBJ2-1): EPEVTQTPSHQVTQMGQEVILRCVPISNHLYFYWYRQILGQKVEFLVSFYNNEISEKSEIFDDQFSVERPDGSNFTLKIRSTKLEDSAMYFCASPSGSLGVPGGPRNEQFFGPGTRLTVL.

The rearrangement links TRBV7-9 to TRBJ1-1; tentatively, D is TRBD1 (6 bases). The CDR3 is 15 residues long. Deletions cut 2 bases from V and 2 bases from J, with 12 bases between. The V gene's germline CDR1 is SEHNR and CDR2 FQNEAQ (reference sequence). CDR3 coding DNA: TGTGCCAGCAGCTTACGACAGGTCATAAACACTGAAGCTTTCTTT. It codes for CASSLRQVINTEAFF. The full variable domain, its missing parts supplied by reference TRBV7-9 and TRBJ1-1, is DTGVSQNPRHKITKRGQNVTFRCDPISEHNRLYWYRQTLGQGPEFLTYFQNEAQLEKSRLLSDRFSAERPKGSFSTLEIQRTEQGDSAMYLCASSLRQVINTEAFFGQGTRLTVV.

The V call is TRBV11-3, the J call TRBJ2-7; no reliable D call. V gave up 0 bases and J gave up 7 bases, with 7 bases separating them. Germline V gene sequence: CDR1 SGHNT, CDR2 YENEEA. The CDR3 runs 12 residues. The CDR3 bases are TGTGCCAGCAGCTTAGAAGGGAATGAGCAGTACTTC. This translates into CASSLEGNEQYF. Using reference TRBV11-3 and TRBJ2-7 for the parts outside the CDR3, the full variable domain is EAGVVQSPRYKIIEKKQPVAFWCNPISGHNTLYWYLQNLGQGPELLIRYENEEAVDDSQLPKDRFSAERLKGVDSTLKIQPAELGDSAVYLCASSLEGNEQYFGPGTRLTVT.

This chain connects TRBV28 to TRBJ2-7; TRBD1 or TRBD2 may be the D gene (5 bases each). CDR1 MDHEN and CDR2 SYDVKM come from the germline V gene. The CDR3 is made up of 16 amino acids. V lost 6 bases and J lost 3, with 21 bases in between. In DNA form, the CDR3 reads TGTGCCAGCAGCCCAAATCCGGGACGTCCCTTCTACGAGCAGTACTTC. Translated, it gives CASSPNPGRPFYEQYF.

The chain has TRBV27 and TRBJ2-3; 7 nucleotides line up with TRBD1. Unmatched junction bases numbered 11, after V lost 3 bases and J lost 2 bases. The V gene's germline CDR1 is MNHEY and CDR2 SMNVEV (reference sequence). This CDR3 contains 17 residues. The CDR3 bases are TGTGCCAGCAGTTTTTCGGCCAGGGGGTCTTTCACAGATACGCAGTATTTT. It codes for CASSFSARGSFTDTQYF.

This clone was seen only once. The J gene is TRBJ2-2, the V gene TRBV7-6; no definite D call. CDR1 is SGHVS and CDR2 is FNYEAQ in the germline V gene. V lost 2 bases to trimming and J lost 3 bases, with 1 base between them. This CDR3 comprises 12 residues. DNA of the CDR3: TGTGCCAGCAGCTTACACACCGGGGAGCTGTTTTTT. Protein product: CASSLHTGELFF. Supplemented by reference TRBV7-6 and TRBJ2-2, the full variable domain reads GAGVSQSPRYKVTKRGQDVALRCDPISGHVSLYWYRQALGQGPEFLTYFNYEAQQDKSGLPNDRFSAERPEGSISTLTIQRTEQRDSAMYRCASSLHTGELFFGEGSRLTVL.

The rearrangement uses TRBV5-6 and TRBJ1-6; D is unresolved. Germline CDR1 is SGHDT and CDR2 is YYEEEE. The CDR3 length is 12 residues. V lost 0 bases, J lost 15 bases, and 10 bases lay in between. CDR3 loop: CASSLGAGVLHF. The CDR3 DNA sequence: TGTGCCAGCAGCTTGGGGGCGGGAGTCCTCCACTTT. The full variable domain, completed using reference TRBV5-6 and TRBJ1-6, is DAGVTQSPTHLIKTRGQQVTLRCSPKSGHDTVSWYQQALGQGPQFIFQYYEEEERQRGNFPDRFSGHQFPNYSSELNVNALLLGDSALYLCASSLGAGVLHFGNGTRLTVT.

V gene TRBV11-2 combines with J gene TRBJ1-6; no clear D gene. The CDR3 has 14 residues. Trimming removed 5 bases from V and 9 bases from J, with 14 bases in between. Germline CDR1 is SGHAT and CDR2 is FQNNGV. For the CDR3, the DNA is TGTGCCAGCAGCCCAAGACGATACAGTTCACCCCTCCACTTT. Amino acids: CASSPRRYSSPLHF.

CDR3 nucleotide sequence: TGTGCCATCAGTAGGGGACAGGGAAGTTTGGGCTACACCTTC. Amino acids: CAISRGQGSLGYTF. The rearrangement uses TRBV10-3 and TRBJ1-2, with 9 bases matching TRBD1. The CDR3 runs 14 residues. Trimming removed 5 bases from V and 8 bases from J; junction bases left unmatched: 9. Germline CDR1 and CDR2: ENHRY and SYGVKD.

This clone was observed a single time. The rearrangement uses TRBV27 and TRBJ2-5; tentatively, D is TRBD1 (6 bases). The CDR3 is 13 amino acids. CDR1 is MNHEY and CDR2 is SMNVEV in the germline V gene (reference sequence). Trimming left V 11 bases short and J 5 bases short, with 18 bases between. For the CDR3, the DNA is TGTGCCGCTGGGTATGGGGGCGCGGAGACCCAGTACTTC. Its protein product is CAAGYGGAETQYF.

This chain connects TRBV21-1 to TRBJ1-6; the DNA was not compared with TRBD1, the D call given in the table. TRBV21-1 is shown as a pseudogene. CDR3 size: 16 residues. The CDR3 region has the DNA TGTGCCAGCAGCAAAGACAGGGTAAAGGATAATTCACCCCTCCACTTT. Translated, it gives CASSKDRVKDNSPLHF.

This sequence joins TRBV6-6 and TRBJ1-1, with D unresolved. The CDR3 sequence is 11 residues long. CDR1 and CDR2 (germline): MNHNY, SVGAGI (reference sequence). V gave up 4 bases and J gave up 5 bases, with 5 bases separating them. CDR3 sequence reads: CASSLGTEAFF. The CDR3 DNA follows: TGTGCCAGCAGTTTAGGGACTGAAGCTTTCTTT.

The chain joins TRBV7-9 to TRBJ1-6; D may be TRBD1 (6 bases). The CDR3 consists of 13 residues. Germline CDR1 is SEHNR and CDR2 is FQNEAQ (reference sequence). V lost 6 bases and J 7 bases, leaving 10 bases between the germline ends. CDR3 coding DNA: TGTGCCAGCAGTAACACAGGGAATTCACCCCTCCACTTT. It specifies CASSNTGNSPLHF.

This chain joins TRBV10-3 and TRBJ2-6; 7 bases are a match to TRBD1. The germline gives CDR1 ENHRY, CDR2 SYGVKD. The CDR3 covers 17 residues. With 7 bases clipped from V and 0 bases from J, the junction kept 9 bases outside the gene matches. The CDR3 loop reads CAITRTGINSGANVLTF. CDR3 coding DNA: TGTGCCATCACCCGGACAGGAATCAACTCTGGGGCCAACGTCCTGACTTTC.

The sample holds one count of this clone. Written as DNA, the CDR3 is TGTGCCAGTAGTAGATATTCGACCTGGGCAGGGAGGAAGACCAACTATGGCTACACCTTC. This translates into CASSRYSTWAGRKTNYGYTF. The chain carries TRBV19 and TRBJ1-2, with D perhaps matching TRBD1 (5 bases). Germline values: CDR1 LNHDA, CDR2 SQIVND (reference sequence). Trimming took 4 bases from V and 2 from J, leaving 29 bases between them. This CDR3 spans 20 amino acids.

V gene TRBV5-1 combines with J gene TRBJ1-1, with D hard to call. The germline V gene encodes CDR1 SGHRS and CDR2 YFSETQ. This CDR3 contains 13 residues. V gave up 6 bases and J gave up 4 bases, with 13 bases separating them. CDR3 DNA: TGCGCCAGCACCTTTTCCCAAACCACTGAAGCTTTCTTT. Translation: CASTFSQTTEAFF.

This CDR3 is CASSSYPNSPLHF. CDR3 DNA: TGTGCCAGCAGCTCATACCCGAATTCACCCCTCCACTTT. The genes are TRBV7-8 and TRBJ1-6; D is ambiguous. Germline CDR1 and CDR2: SGHVS and FQNEAQ. V was pared by 4 bases and J by 7 bases, with 8 bases between. The CDR3 has 13 amino acids.

The rearrangement uses TRBV5-1 and TRBJ2-7; 10 bases map to TRBD1. The V segment lost 7 bases and the J segment 5 bases; nucleotides outside the gene matches: 6. The CDR3 totals 13 residues. Germline assignment: CDR1 SGHRS and CDR2 YFSETQ. In DNA form, the CDR3 reads TGCGCCAGCGGCCGACAGGGGGCAGACGAGCAGTACTTC. This codes for CASGRQGADEQYF.

The V and J genes are TRBV7-9 and TRBJ2-7, with D perhaps TRBD1 (5 bases). The V gene's germline CDR1 is SEHNR and CDR2 FQNEAQ (reference sequence). The CDR3 consists of 15 residues. The V end was cut by 5 bases, the J end by 5 bases, with 19 bases between. The CDR3 nucleotides read TGTGCCAGCAGCCCGAGAGGTGGGGCGCTGAACGAGCAGTACTTC. Translation: CASSPRGGALNEQYF.

This clone was recorded once. The V and J genes are TRBV7-5 and TRBJ1-1; the table names TRBD1, a call not compared with the DNA. TRBV7-5 is tagged as a pseudogene. This CDR3 has 15 amino acids. The CDR3 sequence: CARSLAGYMNTEAFF. CDR3 sequence (DNA): TGTGCCAGAAGCTTAGCAGGGTATATGAACACTGAAGCTTTCTTT.

The chain links TRBV4-1 to TRBJ2-3; D is possibly TRBD1 (6 bases). Trimming removed 0 bases at V and 5 bases at J, with 12 bases between. Per germline, CDR1 MGHRA and CDR2 YSYEKL. The CDR3 runs 15 residues. CDR3 in DNA: TGCGCCAGCAGCCAAGATGGAATGACAGGAGATACGCAGTATTTT. It yields the protein CASSQDGMTGDTQYF.

The V and J genes are TRBV11-2 and TRBJ2-3; D is ambiguous. This CDR3 is 11 amino acids long. Trimming stripped 1 base from V and 10 bases from J, with 6 bases between. Germline-derived CDR1 and CDR2 are SGHAT and FQNNGV. CDR3 nucleotides: TGTGCCAGCAGCTTAGCAGTGCCGCAGTATTTT. Translation gives CASSLAVPQYF.

This chain uses TRBV4-2 with TRBJ1-6; no definite D call. Germline V lookup: CDR1 LGHNA, CDR2 YNFKEQ. This CDR3 spans 15 amino acids. Trimming cost V 4 bases and J 15 bases, with 22 bases left between them. CDR3 nucleotide sequence: TGTGCCAGCAGCCCCCTCGCGGCCTCTAAGAATCTCCTCCACTTT. Its protein product is CASSPLAASKNLLHF.

The rearrangement joins TRBV5-1 to TRBJ2-3; D is ambiguous. This CDR3 has 13 residues. The V and J ends lost 3 bases and 5 bases respectively, with 10 bases between them. In germline, CDR1 is SGHRS, CDR2 YFSETQ. The CDR3 DNA is TGCGCCAGCAGCTATCCGGAACGAGATACGCAGTATTTT. Protein sequence: CASSYPERDTQYF.

The chain recombines TRBV30 with TRBJ2-7; D may be TRBD1 (6 bases). Trimming shortened V by 2 bases and J by 3 bases, and 23 bases separated the two germline ends. The CDR3 spans 17 residues. Germline lookup yields CDR1 GTSNPN and CDR2 SVGIG (reference sequence). The CDR3 here is CAWSTPHIRGRIYEQYF. CDR3 DNA sequence: TGTGCCTGGAGTACCCCTCACATCAGGGGCCGAATCTACGAGCAGTACTTC.

The gene calls are TRBV5-1 and TRBJ1-6, with 9 bases aligning to TRBD1. The CDR3 totals 15 residues. The germline gives CDR1 SGHRS, CDR2 YFSETQ. Losses at the gene ends were 5 bases for V and 7 bases for J; bases not matched to a gene: 7. CDR3 sequence: CASSLGTGPNSPLHF. CDR3 sequence (DNA): TGCGCCAGCAGTCTGGGGACAGGGCCCAATTCACCCCTCCACTTT.

This clone showed up just once. The chain carries TRBV11-2 and TRBJ2-5; TRBD1 is a possible D gene (5 bases). V was pared by 1 base and J by 5 bases, with 11 bases between. The CDR3 length is 14 residues. Germline-derived CDR1 and CDR2 are SGHAT and FQNNGV. CDR3 nucleotides: TGTGCCAGCAGCTTAGCCGTCCCAGGGGAGACCCAGTACTTC. This gives the protein CASSLAVPGETQYF.

This chain joins TRBV27 and TRBJ2-1; 9 nucleotides agree with TRBD1. CDR1 and CDR2 (germline): MNHEY, SMNVEV (reference sequence). V dropped 3 bases and J dropped 7; count of bases not matched to a gene: 4. This CDR3 is built from 14 residues. CDR3 nucleotide sequence: TGTGCCAGCAGTTTCGGGACAGGGTTTAATGAGCAGTTCTTC. Its protein is CASSFGTGFNEQFF.